This entry lists 25 T cell receptor beta chains sequenced from one sample in a study of follicular helper T cells after annual influenza vaccination. Method: immunoSEQ multiplex PCR; TCRdb's copy keeps in-frame clones and lacks some. The profile covers hundreds of clones, with 65% to 80% appearing a single time and around 3.7% taken by the ten largest. The sample's time point: 2015-2016 season, pre-vaccination. Sequenced here: CXCR5+ CD38+ circulating T follicular helper cells from blood, sampled on the day of influenza vaccination. Subset reported: circulating Tfh, non-naive CD4+CXCR5+PD-1+ (ICOS+CD38+ or ICOS-CD38-). These receptors were obtained from an adult who received the influenza vaccine.

The chain employs TRBV10-3 and TRBJ2-7; D is unresolved. The V end lost 0 bases, the J end lost 2 bases, and 8 bases lay between the germline ends. This CDR3 has 14 amino acids. Germline V gene data show CDR1 as ENHRY and CDR2 as SYGVKD. CDR3 nucleotides: TGTGCCATCAGTGAGTCCTCTAAAACCTACGAGCAGTACTTC. Amino acids: CAISESSKTYEQYF.

J is TRBJ2-2 and V is TRBV5-6; D may be TRBD1 (6 bases). Germline assignment: CDR1 SGHDT and CDR2 YYEEEE. The CDR3 length is 16 residues. V gave up 3 bases and J gave up 2 bases, with 14 bases separating them. The CDR3 DNA reads as TGTGCCAGCAGCTATTCCGGGACACTTAACACCGGGGAGCTGTTTTTT. Translating it yields CASSYSGTLNTGELFF.

This rearrangement joins TRBV6-5 to TRBJ1-2, with D possibly being TRBD1 (5 bases). The germline gives CDR1 MNHEY, CDR2 SVGAGI. Trimming stripped 7 bases from V and 5 bases from J, with 14 bases between. This CDR3 has 13 residues. CDR3 protein: CASTMGVGYGYTF. Written as DNA, the CDR3 is TGTGCCAGCACCATGGGGGTAGGGTATGGCTACACCTTC.

V is TRBV6-5 and J is TRBJ1-1; D is possibly TRBD1 (5 bases). The CDR3 consists of 11 residues. Germline V CDR1 and CDR2: MNHEY, SVGAGI. V dropped 4 bases and J dropped 12 bases, with 12 bases sitting between them. The DNA of the CDR3 is TGTGCCAGCAGTTGGGGGACCAGGACTTTCTTT. It yields the protein CASSWGTRTFF.

This chain links TRBV6-1 with TRBJ1-6; D gene unclear. V dropped 0 bases and J dropped 10 bases, with 13 bases sitting between them. Germline V CDR1 and CDR2: MNHNS, SASEGT. This CDR3 is 15 amino acids long. DNA of the CDR3: TGTGCCAGCAGTGAAGCGCGCGGGCTAGGGTCACCCCTCCACTTT. Protein sequence: CASSEARGLGSPLHF.

The CDR3 is CASSDQGSSGNTIYF. The CDR3 DNA is TGTGCCAGCAGCGACCAGGGTAGCTCTGGAAACACCATATATTTT. The chain carries TRBV7-2 and TRBJ1-3; TRBD1 might be the D (5 bases). Trimming took 5 bases from V and 0 from J, leaving 11 bases between them. The CDR3 totals 15 residues. Per germline, CDR1 SGHTA and CDR2 FQGNSA.

The V and J genes are TRBV19 and TRBJ1-5, with D unclear. Germline CDR1 reads LNHDA; CDR2 reads SQIVND (reference sequence). The CDR3 spans 15 residues. V was clipped by 6 bases and J by 8 bases, with 20 bases between them. The CDR3 sequence: CASSEPDSQLEPQHF. DNA for the CDR3: TGTGCCAGTAGCGAACCGGACTCGCAACTGGAGCCCCAGCATTTT.

This chain joins TRBV5-1 and TRBJ2-7; 9 bases fit TRBD1. Germline CDR1 is SGHRS and CDR2 is YFSETQ. After removal of 4 bases from V and 0 bases from J, the junction contained 2 bases not matched to a gene. This CDR3 region has 14 residues. The CDR3 here is CASSTQGASYEQYF. The CDR3, as DNA: TGCGCCAGCAGCACACAGGGGGCCTCCTACGAGCAGTACTTC.

This clone was observed a few times. The rearrangement joins TRBV4-3 to TRBJ1-2; no clear D. This CDR3 has 17 residues. Per germline, CDR1 LGHNA and CDR2 YSLEER. V lost 5 bases and J 4 bases, leaving 23 bases between the germline ends. The CDR3 DNA reads as TGCGCCAGCAGCACGATTCAAAGACGTCGAAAGACCTATGGCTACACCTTC. This translates into CASSTIQRRRKTYGYTF.

V is TRBV4-1 and J is TRBJ2-3; 10 bases align to TRBD2. Germline V gene lookup returns CDR1 MGHRA and CDR2 YSYEKL. This CDR3 comprises 16 residues. The V segment lost 2 bases and the J segment 5 bases; nucleotides outside the gene matches: 7. The CDR3 DNA sequence: TGCGCCAGCAGCCAATACAGCGGGGGGGAGGGAGATACGCAGTATTTT. Translated: CASSQYSGGEGDTQYF.

The chain is built from TRBV6-5 and TRBJ2-7; 9 bases agree with TRBD2. The CDR3 sequence is 13 residues long. Losses at the gene ends were 5 bases for V and 6 bases for J; bases not matched to a gene: 5. Germline V gives CDR1 MNHEY, CDR2 SVGAGI. This CDR3 is CASSSGGTGEQYF. The CDR3 DNA sequence: TGTGCCAGCAGTAGCGGGGGGACTGGCGAGCAGTACTTC.

In its sample, this clone was seen a few times. This sequence joins TRBV10-2 and TRBJ2-4, with D uncertain. This CDR3 is built from 13 residues. Deletions cut 2 bases from V and 12 bases from J, with 14 bases between. Germline-derived CDR1 and CDR2 are WSHSY and SAAADI. The CDR3 region has the DNA TGCGCCAGCAGTGAGAGGGTTAGGAACCCTCAGTACTTC. Its protein product is CASSERVRNPQYF.

The chain recombines TRBV14 with TRBJ2-7; a possible D gene is TRBD2 (7 bases). Germline loops: CDR1 SGHDN, CDR2 FVKESK. The germline V and J ends were trimmed by 1 base and 4 bases, with 11 bases remaining between them. The CDR3 has 14 amino acids. In nucleotides, the CDR3 is TGTGCCAGCAGCCAAGGAGGGGGAGGGTACGAGCAGTACTTC. This translates into CASSQGGGGYEQYF.

The chain uses TRBV11-2 and TRBJ2-7; 7 positions match TRBD2. The V gene's germline CDR1 is SGHAT and CDR2 FQNNGV. The CDR3 is made up of 14 amino acids. V shed 5 bases, J shed 3 bases, and the junction held 7 bases outside the gene matches. The CDR3 sequence: CASSLSGGNYEQYF. The CDR3 coding sequence is TGTGCCAGCAGCCTATCCGGGGGGAACTACGAGCAGTACTTC.

CDR3 region: CASSSQGLAGGPPIPDTQYF. CDR3 in DNA: TGCGCCAGCAGCTCCCAGGGACTAGCGGGGGGGCCGCCGATCCCAGATACGCAGTATTTT. The J gene is TRBJ2-3, the V gene TRBV4-3; 16 bases agree with TRBD2. The V gene end was trimmed by 5 bases and the J gene end by 4 bases; junction bases not matched to a gene: 15. The germline V gene encodes CDR1 LGHNA and CDR2 YSLEER. The CDR3 has 20 amino acids.

V is TRBV11-3 and J is TRBJ2-2; 7 nucleotides agree with TRBD2. The CDR3 has 15 amino acids. In germline, CDR1 is SGHNT, CDR2 YENEEA. The V segment lost 5 bases and the J segment 3 bases; nucleotides outside the gene matches: 6. CDR3 DNA: TGTGCCAGCAGCGGACTAGGGGAGGACACCGGGGAGCTGTTTTTT. Translation gives CASSGLGEDTGELFF.

This chain joins TRBV18 and TRBJ1-2, with D perhaps matching TRBD1 (6 bases). The CDR3 has 13 amino acids. The V gene's germline CDR1 is KGHSH and CDR2 LQKENI. V shed 6 bases and J shed 3 bases, with 11 bases lying between them. In DNA, the CDR3 is TGTGCCAGCTCCCCGGACAGCTACTATGGCTACACCTTC. Its protein is CASSPDSYYGYTF.

This chain links TRBV6-1 with TRBJ2-4; D remains ambiguous. The V gene's germline CDR1 is MNHNS and CDR2 SASEGT. The CDR3 has 10 residues. V gave up 6 bases and J gave up 7 bases, with 4 bases separating them. The CDR3 sequence is CASSYNIQYF. CDR3 coding DNA: TGTGCCAGCAGCTACAACATTCAGTACTTC.

Only one count was recorded for this clone. This chain joins TRBV19 and TRBJ1-3; D is perhaps TRBD1 (6 bases). The CDR3 spans 14 residues. Germline values: CDR1 LNHDA, CDR2 SQIVND (reference sequence). The V end was cut by 5 bases, the J end by 4 bases, with 12 bases between. CDR3 residues: CASSSSGVGNTIYF. The CDR3 nucleotides are TGTGCCAGTAGTTCGTCAGGGGTCGGAAACACCATATATTTT.

The V and J genes are TRBV6-5 and TRBJ1-2, with TRBD1 matching over 8 bases. J was trimmed by 8 bases and V by 4 bases; bases with no gene match: 6. Per germline, CDR1 MNHEY and CDR2 SVGAGI. The length of the CDR3 is 13 residues. This chain's CDR3 is CASSFGTGGGYTF. The CDR3 nucleotides are TGTGCCAGCAGTTTTGGGACAGGCGGAGGCTACACCTTC.

This clone was picked up a small number of times. This chain joins TRBV7-2 and TRBJ2-3; TRBD2 aligns across 8 bases. This CDR3 spans 14 amino acids. Per the germline V gene, CDR1 is SGHTA and CDR2 is FQGNSA. Trimming cost V 3 bases and J 6 bases; bases outside gene matches: 5. CDR3 residues: CASSFTTSGDTQYF. In DNA form, the CDR3 reads TGTGCCAGCAGCTTTACTACTAGCGGCGATACGCAGTATTTT. Full variable domain (remainder filled in from reference TRBV7-2 and TRBJ2-3): GAGVSQSPSNKVTEKGKDVELRCDPISGHTALYWYRQSLGQGLEFLIYFQGNSAPDKSGLPSDRFSAERTGGSVSTLTIQRTQQEDSAVYLCASSFTTSGDTQYFGPGTRLTVL.

The rearrangement links TRBV28 to TRBJ1-2; D not certain. The CDR3 totals 10 residues. Trimming stripped 11 bases from V and 2 bases from J, with 6 bases between. Germline V lookup: CDR1 MDHEN, CDR2 SYDVKM. CDR3 residues: CASWNYGYTF. The CDR3 nucleotides read TGTGCCTCTTGGAACTATGGCTACACCTTC.

The J gene is TRBJ1-2, the V gene TRBV29-1, with D uncertain. The V end lost 7 bases, the J end lost 4 bases, and 10 bases lay between the germline ends. Germline loops: CDR1 SQVTM, CDR2 ANQGSEA. The CDR3 runs 11 residues. The DNA for the CDR3 is TGCAGCGCGGTGGAGGGCTATGGCTACACCTTC. Its translation: CSAVEGYGYTF.

The chain uses TRBV29-1 and TRBJ2-7, with D possibly matching TRBD2 (5 bases). The CDR3 has 11 residues. The germline V gene encodes CDR1 SQVTM and CDR2 ANQGSEA. V dropped 8 bases and J dropped 3 bases, with 11 bases sitting between them. The DNA of the CDR3 is TGCAGCACTATAGAGGGCTACGAGCAGTACTTC. Translated, it gives CSTIEGYEQYF.

This chain connects TRBV29-1 to TRBJ2-7; TRBD1 matches 8 bases. The CDR3 is made up of 12 amino acids. With 8 bases clipped from V and 4 bases from J, the junction kept 7 bases outside the gene matches. Germline-derived CDR1 and CDR2 are SQVTM and ANQGSEA. CDR3 sequence reads: CSISQGAYEQYF. The CDR3 region has the DNA TGCAGCATCTCGCAGGGGGCGTACGAGCAGTACTTC.